This TCR beta chain was identified during a study of identifying expanded T cells in peripheral blood. Here immunoSEQ multiplex PCR was the method, and the copy in TCRdb shows in-frame clones only, minus some. The sample records more than 70,000 clones, 86% being singletons. Broader study findings: About 1.2 clones differed between technical replicates, versus around 15 and 19 over time. Clone count variance between two-week samples rose with total template count.

About this clone: Its specificity is not known.

Trimming took 3 bases from V and 7 from J, leaving 16 bases between them. CDR1 SGHVS and CDR2 FNYEAQ come from the germline V gene. The CDR3 is 14 amino acids. Healthy donors had no documented immune events, such as infections, while sampled. The chain is built from TRBV7-6 and TRBJ2-7; maybe TRBD1 (5 bases). The material sequenced was blood. This clonotype originated in a person between 18 and 75 years old in good health. The CDR3 DNA follows: TGTGCCAGCAGCTTGACAGAACCACCTCGAGAGCAGTACTTC. Translated, it gives CASSLTEPPREQYF.